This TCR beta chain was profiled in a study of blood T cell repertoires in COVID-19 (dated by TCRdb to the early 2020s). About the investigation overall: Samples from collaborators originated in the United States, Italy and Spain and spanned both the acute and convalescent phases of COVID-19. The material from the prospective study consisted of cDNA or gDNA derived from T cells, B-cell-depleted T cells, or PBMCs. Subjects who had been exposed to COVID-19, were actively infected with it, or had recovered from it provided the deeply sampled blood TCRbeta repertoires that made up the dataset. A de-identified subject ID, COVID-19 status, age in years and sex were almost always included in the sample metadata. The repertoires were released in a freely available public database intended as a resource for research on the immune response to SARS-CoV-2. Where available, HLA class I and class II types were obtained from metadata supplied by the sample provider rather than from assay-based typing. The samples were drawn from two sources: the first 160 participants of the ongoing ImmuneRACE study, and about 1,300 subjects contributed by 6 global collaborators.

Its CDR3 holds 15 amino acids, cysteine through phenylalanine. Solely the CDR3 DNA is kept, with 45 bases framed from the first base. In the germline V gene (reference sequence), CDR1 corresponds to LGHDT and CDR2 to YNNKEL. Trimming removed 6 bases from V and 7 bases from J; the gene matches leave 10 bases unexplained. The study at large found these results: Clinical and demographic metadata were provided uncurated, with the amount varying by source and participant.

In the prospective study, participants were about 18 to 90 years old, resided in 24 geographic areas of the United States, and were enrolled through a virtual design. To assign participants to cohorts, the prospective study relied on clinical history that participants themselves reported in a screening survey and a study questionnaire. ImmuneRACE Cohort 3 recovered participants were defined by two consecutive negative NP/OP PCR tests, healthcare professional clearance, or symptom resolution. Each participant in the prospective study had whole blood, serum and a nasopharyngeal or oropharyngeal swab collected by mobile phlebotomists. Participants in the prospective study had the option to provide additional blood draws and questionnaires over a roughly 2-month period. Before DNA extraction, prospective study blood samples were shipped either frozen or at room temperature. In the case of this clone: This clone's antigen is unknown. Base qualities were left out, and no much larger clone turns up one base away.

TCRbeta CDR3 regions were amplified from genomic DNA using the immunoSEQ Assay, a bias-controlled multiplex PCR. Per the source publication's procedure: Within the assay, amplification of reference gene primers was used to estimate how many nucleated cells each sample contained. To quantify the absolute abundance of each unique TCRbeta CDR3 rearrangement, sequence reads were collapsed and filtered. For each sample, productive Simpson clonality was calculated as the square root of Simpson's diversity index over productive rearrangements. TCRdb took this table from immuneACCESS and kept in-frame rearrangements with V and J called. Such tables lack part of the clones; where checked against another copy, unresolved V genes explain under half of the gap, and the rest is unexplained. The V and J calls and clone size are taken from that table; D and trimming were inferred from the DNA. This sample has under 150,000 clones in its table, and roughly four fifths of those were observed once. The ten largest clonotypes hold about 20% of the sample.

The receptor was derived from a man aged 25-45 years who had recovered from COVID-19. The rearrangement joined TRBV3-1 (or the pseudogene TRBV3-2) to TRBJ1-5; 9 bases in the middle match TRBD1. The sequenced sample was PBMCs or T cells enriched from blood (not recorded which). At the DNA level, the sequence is TGTGCCAGCAGTGTCGGACAGGGGAAGGGACAGCCCCAGCATTTT. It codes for CASSVGQGKGQPQHF.